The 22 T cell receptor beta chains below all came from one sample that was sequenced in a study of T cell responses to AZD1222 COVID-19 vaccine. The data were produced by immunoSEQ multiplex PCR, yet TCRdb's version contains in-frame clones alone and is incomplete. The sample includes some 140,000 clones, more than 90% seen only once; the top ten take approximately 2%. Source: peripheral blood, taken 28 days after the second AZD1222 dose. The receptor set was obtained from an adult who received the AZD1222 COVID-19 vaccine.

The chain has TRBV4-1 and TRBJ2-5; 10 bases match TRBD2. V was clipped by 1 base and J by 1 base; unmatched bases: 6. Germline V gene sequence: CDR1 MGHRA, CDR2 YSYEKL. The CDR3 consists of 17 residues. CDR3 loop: CASSQGGVAGGQETQYF. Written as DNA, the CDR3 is TGCGCCAGCAGCCAAGGAGGGGTAGCGGGGGGCCAAGAGACCCAGTACTTC.

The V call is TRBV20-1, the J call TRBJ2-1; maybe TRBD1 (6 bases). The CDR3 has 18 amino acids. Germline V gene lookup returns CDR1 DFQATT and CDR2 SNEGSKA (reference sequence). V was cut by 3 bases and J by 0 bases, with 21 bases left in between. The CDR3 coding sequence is TGCAGTGCTAGTCCCTGGGACAAGGCCACAAGCTCCTACAATGAGCAGTTCTTC. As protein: CSASPWDKATSSYNEQFF.

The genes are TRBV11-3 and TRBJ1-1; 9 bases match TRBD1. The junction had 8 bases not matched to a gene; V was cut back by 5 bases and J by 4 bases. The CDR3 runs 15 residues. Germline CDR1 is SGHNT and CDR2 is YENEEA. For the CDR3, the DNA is TGTGCCAGCAGCGCATACAGGGGGCGTAGCACTGAAGCTTTCTTT. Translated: CASSAYRGRSTEAFF.

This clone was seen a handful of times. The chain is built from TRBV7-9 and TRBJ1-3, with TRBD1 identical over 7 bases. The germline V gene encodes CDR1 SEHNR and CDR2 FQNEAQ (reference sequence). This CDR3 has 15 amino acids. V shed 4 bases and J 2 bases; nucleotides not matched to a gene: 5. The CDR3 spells CASSSTGTAGNTIYF. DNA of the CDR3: TGTGCCAGCAGCTCGACCGGGACAGCTGGAAACACCATATATTTT. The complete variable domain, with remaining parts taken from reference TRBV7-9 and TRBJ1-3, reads DTGVSQNPRHKITKRGQNVTFRCDPISEHNRLYWYRQTLGQGPEFLTYFQNEAQLEKSRLLSDRFSAERPKGSFSTLEIQRTEQGDSAMYLCASSSTGTAGNTIYFGEGSWLTVV.

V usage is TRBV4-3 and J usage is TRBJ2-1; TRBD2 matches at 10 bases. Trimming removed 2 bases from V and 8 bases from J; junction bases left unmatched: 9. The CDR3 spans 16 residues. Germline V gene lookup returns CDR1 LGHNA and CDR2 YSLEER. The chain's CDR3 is CASSQPGLAGVDEQFF. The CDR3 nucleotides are TGCGCCAGCAGCCAACCGGGCCTAGCGGGAGTCGATGAGCAGTTCTTC.

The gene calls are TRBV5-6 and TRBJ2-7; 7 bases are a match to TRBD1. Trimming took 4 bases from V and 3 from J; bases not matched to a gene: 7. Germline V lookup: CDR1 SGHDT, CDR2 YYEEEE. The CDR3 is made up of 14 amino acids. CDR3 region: CASSRRDRYYEQYV. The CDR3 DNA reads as TGTGCCAGCAGCCGCCGGGACAGATACTACGAGCAGTACGTC.

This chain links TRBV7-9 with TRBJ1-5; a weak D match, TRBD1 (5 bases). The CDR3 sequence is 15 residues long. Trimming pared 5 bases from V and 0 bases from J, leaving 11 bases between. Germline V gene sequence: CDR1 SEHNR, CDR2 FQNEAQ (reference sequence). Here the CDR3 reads CASSPYRSSNQPQHF. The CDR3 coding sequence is TGTGCCAGCAGCCCCTACAGGAGTAGCAATCAGCCCCAGCATTTT.

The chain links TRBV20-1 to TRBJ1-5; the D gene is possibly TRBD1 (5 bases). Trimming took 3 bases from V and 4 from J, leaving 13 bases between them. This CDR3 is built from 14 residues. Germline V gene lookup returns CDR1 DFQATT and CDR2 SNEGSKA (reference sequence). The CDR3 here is CSASGGVPNQPQHF. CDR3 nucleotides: TGCAGTGCTAGTGGGGGGGTTCCTAATCAGCCCCAGCATTTT.

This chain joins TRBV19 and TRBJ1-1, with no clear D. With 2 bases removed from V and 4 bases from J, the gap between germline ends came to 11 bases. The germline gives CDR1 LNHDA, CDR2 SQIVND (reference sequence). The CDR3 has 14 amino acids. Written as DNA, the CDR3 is TGTGCCAGTAGTATAAGTACCAGTAGCACTGAAGCTTTCTTT. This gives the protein CASSISTSSTEAFF.

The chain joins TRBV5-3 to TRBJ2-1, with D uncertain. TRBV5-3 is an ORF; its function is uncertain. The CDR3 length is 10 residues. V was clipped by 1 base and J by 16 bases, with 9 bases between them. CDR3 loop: CARSLFRRFF. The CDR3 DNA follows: TGTGCCAGAAGCTTGTTTCGACGATTCTTC.

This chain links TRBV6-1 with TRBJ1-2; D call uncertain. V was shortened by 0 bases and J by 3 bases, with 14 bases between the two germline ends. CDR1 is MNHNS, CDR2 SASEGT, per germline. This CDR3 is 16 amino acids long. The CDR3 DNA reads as TGTGCCAGCAGTGAAGCGTTTACCTCCAGAGACTATGGCTACACCTTC. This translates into CASSEAFTSRDYGYTF.

The CDR3 bases are TGTGCCAGTAGTTCGTGGGCCCTCGATAGCAATCAGCCCCAGCATTTT. Its translation: CASSSWALDSNQPQHF. V is TRBV19 and J is TRBJ1-5; D call uncertain. The V gene lost 5 bases and the J gene lost 0 bases, with 14 bases spanning the gap. Germline CDR1 and CDR2: LNHDA and SQIVND (reference sequence). CDR3 size: 16 residues.

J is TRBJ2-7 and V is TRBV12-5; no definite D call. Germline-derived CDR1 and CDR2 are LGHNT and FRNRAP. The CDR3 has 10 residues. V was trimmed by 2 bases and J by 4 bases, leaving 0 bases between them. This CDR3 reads CASGLYEQYF. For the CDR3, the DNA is TGTGCTAGTGGTTTGTACGAGCAGTACTTC.

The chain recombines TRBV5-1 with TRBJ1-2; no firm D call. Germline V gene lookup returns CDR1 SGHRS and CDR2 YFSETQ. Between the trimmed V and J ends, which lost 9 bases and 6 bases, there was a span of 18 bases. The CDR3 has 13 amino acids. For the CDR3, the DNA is TGCGCCACCTCCGAGGGAAGGAGAAATGGCTACACCTTC. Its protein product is CATSEGRRNGYTF.

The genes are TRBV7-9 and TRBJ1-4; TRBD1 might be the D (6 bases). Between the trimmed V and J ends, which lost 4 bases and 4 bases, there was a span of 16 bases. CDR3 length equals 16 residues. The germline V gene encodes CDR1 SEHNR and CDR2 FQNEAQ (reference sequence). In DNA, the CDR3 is TGTGCCAGCAGCTCCCCTTGGGGGGCAGGTAATGAAAAACTGTTTTTT. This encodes CASSSPWGAGNEKLFF.

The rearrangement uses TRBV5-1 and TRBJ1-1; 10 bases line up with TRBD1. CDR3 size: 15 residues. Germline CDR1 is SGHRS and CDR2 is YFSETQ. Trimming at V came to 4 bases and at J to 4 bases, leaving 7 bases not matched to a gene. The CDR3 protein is CASSLRDRGPTEAFF. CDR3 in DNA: TGCGCCAGCAGCCTGAGGGACAGGGGCCCCACTGAAGCTTTCTTT.

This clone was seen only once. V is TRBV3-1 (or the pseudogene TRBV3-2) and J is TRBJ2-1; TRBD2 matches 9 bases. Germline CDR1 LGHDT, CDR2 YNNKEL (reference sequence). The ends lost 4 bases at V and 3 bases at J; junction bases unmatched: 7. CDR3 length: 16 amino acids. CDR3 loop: CASSPGLAGFYNEQFF. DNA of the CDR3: TGTGCCAGCAGCCCCGGGCTAGCGGGGTTCTACAATGAGCAGTTCTTC.

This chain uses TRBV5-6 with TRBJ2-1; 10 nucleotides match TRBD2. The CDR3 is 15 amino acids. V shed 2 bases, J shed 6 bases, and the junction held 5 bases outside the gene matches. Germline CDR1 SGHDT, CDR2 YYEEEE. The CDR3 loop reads CASSFKLAGLNEQFF. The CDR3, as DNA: TGTGCCAGCAGCTTCAAACTAGCGGGGCTCAATGAGCAGTTCTTC.

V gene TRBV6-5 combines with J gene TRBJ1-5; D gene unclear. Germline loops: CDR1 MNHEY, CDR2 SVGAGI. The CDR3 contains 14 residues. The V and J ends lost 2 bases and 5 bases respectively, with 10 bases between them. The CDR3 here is CASSYRVVDQPQHF. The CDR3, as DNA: TGTGCCAGCAGTTACAGGGTAGTGGATCAGCCCCAGCATTTT.

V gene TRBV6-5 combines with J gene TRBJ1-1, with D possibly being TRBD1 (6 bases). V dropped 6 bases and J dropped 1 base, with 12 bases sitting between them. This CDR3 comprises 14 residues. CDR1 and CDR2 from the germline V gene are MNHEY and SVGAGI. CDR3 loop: CASSQQGTNTEAFF. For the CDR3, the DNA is TGTGCCAGCAGCCAGCAGGGGACGAACACTGAAGCTTTCTTT.

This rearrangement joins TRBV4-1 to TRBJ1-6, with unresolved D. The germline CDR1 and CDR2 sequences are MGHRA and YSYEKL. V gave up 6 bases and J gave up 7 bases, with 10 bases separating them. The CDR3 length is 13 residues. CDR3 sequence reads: CASSPIGNSPLHF. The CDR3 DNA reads TGCGCCAGCAGTCCGATCGGAAATTCACCCCTCCACTTT.

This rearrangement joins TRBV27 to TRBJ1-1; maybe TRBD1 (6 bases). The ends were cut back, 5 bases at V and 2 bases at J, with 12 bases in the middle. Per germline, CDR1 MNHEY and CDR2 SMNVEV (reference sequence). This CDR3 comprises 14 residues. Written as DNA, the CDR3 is TGTGCCAGCAGTGAGGAACAGGGAAACACTGAAGCTTTCTTT. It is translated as CASSEEQGNTEAFF.